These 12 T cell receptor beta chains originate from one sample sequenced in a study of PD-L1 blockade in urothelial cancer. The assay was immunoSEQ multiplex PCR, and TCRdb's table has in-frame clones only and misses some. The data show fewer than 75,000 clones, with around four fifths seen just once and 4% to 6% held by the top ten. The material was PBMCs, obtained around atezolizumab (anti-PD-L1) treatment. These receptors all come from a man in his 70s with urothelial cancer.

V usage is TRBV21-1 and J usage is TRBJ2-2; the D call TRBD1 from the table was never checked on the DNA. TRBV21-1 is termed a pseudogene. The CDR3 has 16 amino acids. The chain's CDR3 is CASSIDGFANTGELFF. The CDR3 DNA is TGTGCCAGCAGCATCGATGGCTTCGCGAACACCGGGGAGCTGTTTTTT.

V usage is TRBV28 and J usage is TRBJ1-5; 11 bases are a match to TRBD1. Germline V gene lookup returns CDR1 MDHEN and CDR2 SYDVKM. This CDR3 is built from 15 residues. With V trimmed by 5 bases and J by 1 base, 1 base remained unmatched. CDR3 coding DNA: TGTGCCAGCAGTCGGGACAGGGGGAGCAATCAGCCCCAGCATTTT. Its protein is CASSRDRGSNQPQHF.

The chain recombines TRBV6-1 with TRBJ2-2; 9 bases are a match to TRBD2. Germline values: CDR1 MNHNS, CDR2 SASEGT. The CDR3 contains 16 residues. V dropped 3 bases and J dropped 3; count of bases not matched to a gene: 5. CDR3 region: CASSEIAGAYTGELFF. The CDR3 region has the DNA TGTGCCAGCAGTGAGATAGCGGGAGCGTACACCGGGGAGCTGTTTTTT.

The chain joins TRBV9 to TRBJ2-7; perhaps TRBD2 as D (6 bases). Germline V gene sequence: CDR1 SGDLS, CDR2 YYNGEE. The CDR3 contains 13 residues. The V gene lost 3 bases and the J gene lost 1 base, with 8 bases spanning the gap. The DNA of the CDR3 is TGTGCCAGCAGCGAGGGACTTTCCTACGAGCAGTACTTC. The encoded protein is CASSEGLSYEQYF.

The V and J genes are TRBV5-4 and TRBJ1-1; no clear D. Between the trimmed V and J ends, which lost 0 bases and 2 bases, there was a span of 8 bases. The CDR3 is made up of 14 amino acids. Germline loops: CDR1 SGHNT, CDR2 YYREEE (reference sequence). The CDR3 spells CASSLDRKNTEAFF. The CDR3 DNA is TGTGCCAGCAGCTTGGACAGAAAAAACACTGAAGCTTTCTTT.

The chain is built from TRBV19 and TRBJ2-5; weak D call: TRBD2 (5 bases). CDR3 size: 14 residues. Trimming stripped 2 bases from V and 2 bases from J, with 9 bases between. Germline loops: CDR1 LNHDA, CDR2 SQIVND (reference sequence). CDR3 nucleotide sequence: TGTGCCAGTAGTATATTCGGGGAACAAGAGACCCAGTACTTC. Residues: CASSIFGEQETQYF.

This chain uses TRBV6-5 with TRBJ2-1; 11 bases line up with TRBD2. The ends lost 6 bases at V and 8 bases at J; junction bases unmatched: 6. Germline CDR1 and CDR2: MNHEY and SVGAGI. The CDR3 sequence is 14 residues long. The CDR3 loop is CASSPLAGAYEQFF. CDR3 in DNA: TGTGCCAGCAGCCCACTAGCGGGAGCCTATGAGCAGTTCTTC.

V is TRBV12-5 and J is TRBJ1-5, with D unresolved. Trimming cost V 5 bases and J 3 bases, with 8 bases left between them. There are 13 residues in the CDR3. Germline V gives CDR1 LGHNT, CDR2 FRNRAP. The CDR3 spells CASGQANNQPQHF. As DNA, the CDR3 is TGTGCTAGTGGTCAGGCGAACAATCAGCCCCAGCATTTT.

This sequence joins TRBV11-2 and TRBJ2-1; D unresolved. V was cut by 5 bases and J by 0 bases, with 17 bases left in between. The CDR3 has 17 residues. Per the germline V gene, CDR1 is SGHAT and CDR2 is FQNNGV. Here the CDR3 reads CASSPARLLSSYNEQFF. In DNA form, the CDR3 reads TGTGCCAGCAGCCCGGCGAGGTTACTCAGCTCCTACAATGAGCAGTTCTTC.

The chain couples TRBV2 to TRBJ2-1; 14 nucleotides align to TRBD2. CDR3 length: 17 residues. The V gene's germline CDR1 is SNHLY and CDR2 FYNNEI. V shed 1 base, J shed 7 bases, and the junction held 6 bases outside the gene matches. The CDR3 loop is CASSEEGTSGGGNEQFF. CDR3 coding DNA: TGTGCCAGCAGTGAAGAGGGGACTAGCGGGGGAGGGAATGAGCAGTTCTTC.

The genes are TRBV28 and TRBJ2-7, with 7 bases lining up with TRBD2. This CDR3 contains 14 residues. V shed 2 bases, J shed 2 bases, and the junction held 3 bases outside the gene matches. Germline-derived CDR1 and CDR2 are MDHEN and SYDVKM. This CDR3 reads CASSLGGGTYEQYF. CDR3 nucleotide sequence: TGTGCCAGCAGTTTAGGCGGGGGAACCTACGAGCAGTACTTC.

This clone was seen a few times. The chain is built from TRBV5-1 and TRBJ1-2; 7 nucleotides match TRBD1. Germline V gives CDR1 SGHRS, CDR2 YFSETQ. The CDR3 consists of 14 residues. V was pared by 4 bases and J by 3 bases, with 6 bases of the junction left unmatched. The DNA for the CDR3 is TGCGCCAGCAGCGTGCCAGGACAGGACTATGGCTACACCTTC. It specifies CASSVPGQDYGYTF.